This TCR beta chain came from a study of Graves' ophthalmopathy and Graves' hyperthyroidism. Study-wide background: The blood sample was drawn at first diagnosis and before any treatment. Study-level findings and limits: The model achieved under 71% sensitivity and roughly 72% specificity for ophthalmopathy progression.

From RNA, the CDR3 regions of TCR beta chains were amplified and sequenced. Second-round multiplex PCR came after a first-round RT-PCR that employed HTBI primers. TCRdb used MiXCR to reprocess the multiplex PCR reads, holding one entry per CDR3 protein. The table has almost 750,000 distinct CDR3 sequences, roughly 40% seen once; the top ten hold approximately 43%. Pregnancy or lactation, uncontrolled infections and other autoimmune diseases were grounds for excluding patients. Between the trimmed V and J ends, which lost 7 bases and 0 bases, there was a span of 15 bases. The CDR3 has 15 amino acids. This clonotype was detected only a few times. Its antigen is not identified.

The sequenced sample consisted of peripheral blood. The source is an adult man with Graves' ophthalmopathy. The chain employs TRBV12-3 or TRBV12-4 and TRBJ1-1; maybe TRBD1 (5 bases). This chain's CDR3 is CASTSREGVNTEAFF. DNA for the CDR3: TGTGCCAGCACCTCCCGTGAAGGGGTGAACACTGAAGCTTTCTTT.